This TCR beta chain originates from a study of OX40 agonist ivuxolimab in advanced cancers. Turning to the study itself: Participants, approximately 80% male, averaged 60 years of age, ranging from roughly 23 to 80.

In the case of this clone: What it binds is unknown.

The CDR3 length is 18 residues. V dropped 0 bases and J dropped 0; count of bases not matched to a gene: 8. Germline V gene sequence: CDR1 SGDLS, CDR2 YYNGEE. Study results and limitations: Among the least clonally expanded were partial responders at 0.1-3.0 mg/kg. CD8+ T cells averaged more expanded clones than CD4+.

TCRdb keeps only in-frame clones here, not all; method: immunoSEQ multiplex PCR. The sample lists about 69,000 clones; over 60% were seen once. The material sequenced was CD4+ or CD8+ T cells sorted from blood, taken in a trial of the OX40 agonist ivuxolimab. The chain links TRBV9 to TRBJ2-7; 11 bases are a match to TRBD1. The TCR originated in an adult with an advanced solid tumor such as melanoma, head and neck, liver or kidney cancer. CDR3 region: CASSVGARDRGSSYEQYF. The CDR3 nucleotides read TGTGCCAGCAGCGTAGGGGCTCGGGACAGGGGGAGCTCCTACGAGCAGTACTTC.